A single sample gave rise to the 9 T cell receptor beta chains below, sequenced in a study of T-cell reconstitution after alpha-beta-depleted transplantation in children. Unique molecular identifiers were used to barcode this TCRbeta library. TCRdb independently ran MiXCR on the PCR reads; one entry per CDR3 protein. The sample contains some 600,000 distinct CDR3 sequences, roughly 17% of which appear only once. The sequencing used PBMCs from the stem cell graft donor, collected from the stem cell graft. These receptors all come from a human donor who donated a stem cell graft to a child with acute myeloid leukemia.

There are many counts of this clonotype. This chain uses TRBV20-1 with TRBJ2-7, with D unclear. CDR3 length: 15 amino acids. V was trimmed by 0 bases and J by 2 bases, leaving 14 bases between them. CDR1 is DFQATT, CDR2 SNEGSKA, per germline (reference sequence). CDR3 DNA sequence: TGCAGTGCTAGAGATCTGGCCTCCTTCCCCTACGAGCAGTACTTC. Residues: CSARDLASFPYEQYF.

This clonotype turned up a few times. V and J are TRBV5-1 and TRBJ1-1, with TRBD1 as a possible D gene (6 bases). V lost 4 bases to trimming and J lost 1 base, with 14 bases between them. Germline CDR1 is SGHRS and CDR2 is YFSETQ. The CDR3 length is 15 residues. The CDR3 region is CASSGEQGPNTEAFF. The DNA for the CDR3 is TGCGCCAGCAGCGGTGAGCAGGGGCCGAACACTGAAGCTTTCTTT. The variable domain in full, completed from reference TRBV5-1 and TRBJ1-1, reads KAGVTQTPRYLIKTRGQQVTLSCSPISGHRSVSWYQQTPGQGLQFLFEYFSETQRNKGNFPGRFSGRQFSNSRSEMNVSTLELGDSALYLCASSGEQGPNTEAFFGQGTRLTVV.

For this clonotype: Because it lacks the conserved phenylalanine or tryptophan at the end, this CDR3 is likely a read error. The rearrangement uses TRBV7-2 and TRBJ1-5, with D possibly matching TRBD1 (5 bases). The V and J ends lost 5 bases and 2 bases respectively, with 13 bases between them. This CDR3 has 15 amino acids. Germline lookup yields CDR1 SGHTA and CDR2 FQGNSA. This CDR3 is CASSPSSRGNQPQHL. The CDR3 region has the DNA TGTGCCAGCAGCCCCTCCAGCAGGGGCAATCAGCCCCAGCATCTT.

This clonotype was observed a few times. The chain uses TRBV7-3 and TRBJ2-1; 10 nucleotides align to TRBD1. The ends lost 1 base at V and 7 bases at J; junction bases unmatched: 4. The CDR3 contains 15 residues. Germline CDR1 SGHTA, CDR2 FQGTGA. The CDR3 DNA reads TGTGCCAGCAGCTTAAAGGGACAGGGGAGGAATGAGCAGTTCTTC. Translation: CASSLKGQGRNEQFF.

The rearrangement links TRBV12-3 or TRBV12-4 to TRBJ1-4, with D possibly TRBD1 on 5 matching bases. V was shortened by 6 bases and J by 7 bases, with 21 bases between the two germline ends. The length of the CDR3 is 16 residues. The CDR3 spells CASSSNPTVKGEKLFF. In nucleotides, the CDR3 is TGTGCCAGCAGCTCTAATCCGACAGTGAAGGGTGAAAAACTGTTTTTT.

The CDR3, as DNA: TGCGCCAGCAGCTCCGGTGGTCAAGGCTACACCTTC. This codes for CASSSGGQGYTF. This chain joins TRBV5-1 and TRBJ1-2; unclear D gene. The germline V gene has CDR1 SGHRS and CDR2 YFSETQ. The CDR3 is made up of 12 amino acids. Trimming removed 3 bases at V and 8 bases at J, with 11 bases between.

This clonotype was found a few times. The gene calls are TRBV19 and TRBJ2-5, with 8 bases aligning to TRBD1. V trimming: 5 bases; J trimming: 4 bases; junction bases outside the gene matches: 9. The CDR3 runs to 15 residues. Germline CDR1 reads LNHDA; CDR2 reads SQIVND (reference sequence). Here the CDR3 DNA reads TGTGCCAGTAGTTCGGACAGGGTAGTCGGAGAGACCCAGTACTTC. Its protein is CASSSDRVVGETQYF.

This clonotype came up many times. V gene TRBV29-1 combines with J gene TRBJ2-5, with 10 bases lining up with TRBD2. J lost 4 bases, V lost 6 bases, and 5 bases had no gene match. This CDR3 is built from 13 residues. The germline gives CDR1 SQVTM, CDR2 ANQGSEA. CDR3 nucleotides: TGCAGCGTAATAGCGGGGGGTGGAGAGACCCAGTACTTC. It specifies CSVIAGGGETQYF.

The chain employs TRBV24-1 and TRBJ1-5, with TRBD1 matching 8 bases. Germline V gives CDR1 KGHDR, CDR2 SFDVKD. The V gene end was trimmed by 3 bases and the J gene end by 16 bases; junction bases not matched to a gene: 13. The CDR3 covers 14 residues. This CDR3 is CATSDNWTGPPGHF. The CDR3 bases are TGTGCCACCAGTGATAATTGGACAGGGCCCCCTGGACATTTT.